These 24 T cell receptor beta chains originate from one sample sequenced in a study of PD-1 blockade in classical Hodgkin lymphoma. The assay was immunoSEQ multiplex PCR, and TCRdb's table has in-frame clones only and misses some. The table includes about 36,000 clones, roughly three quarters detected once. Following autologous stem cell transplantation, relapse occurred in every patient, and exposure to brentuximab vedotin varied. The sequencing here drew on peripheral blood mononuclear cells (PBMCs), taken before the second cycle of nivolumab. These receptors came from a human donor with classical Hodgkin lymphoma.

J is TRBJ1-3 and V is TRBV5-1; TRBD1 aligns across 7 bases. Germline V CDR1 and CDR2: SGHRS, YFSETQ. With 3 bases clipped from V and 2 bases from J, the junction kept 5 bases outside the gene matches. The length of the CDR3 is 15 residues. CDR3 in amino acids: CASSSGQSTGNTIYF. In nucleotides, the CDR3 is TGCGCCAGCAGCTCGGGACAGTCTACTGGAAACACCATATATTTT.

This clone was seen more than once but under ten times. This chain joins TRBV27 and TRBJ2-3, with TRBD2 matching over 7 bases. CDR1 MNHEY and CDR2 SMNVEV come from the germline V gene (reference sequence). The CDR3 is 15 amino acids. J gave up 1 base and V 6 bases, and 7 bases lay outside the gene matches. As DNA, the CDR3 is TGTGCCAGCAGCCCGATGGGACTACGCACAGATACGCAGTATTTT. It encodes CASSPMGLRTDTQYF.

The chain joins TRBV7-3 to TRBJ2-1, with D unclear. The CDR3 is 16 amino acids. V was clipped by 0 bases and J by 0 bases, with 9 bases between them. Looked up from germline, CDR1 is SGHTA and CDR2 is FQGTGA. The CDR3 region is CASSLTGQTSYNEQFF. The DNA of the CDR3 is TGTGCCAGCAGCTTAACTGGGCAGACCTCCTACAATGAGCAGTTCTTC.

The chain uses TRBV10-3 and TRBJ1-6, with D unclear. The CDR3 is made up of 13 amino acids. The V gene lost 7 bases and the J gene lost 6 bases, with 10 bases spanning the gap. Germline V gene data show CDR1 as ENHRY and CDR2 as SYGVKD. CDR3 sequence: CAITGTTNSPLHF. The CDR3 bases are TGTGCCATCACGGGCACCACTAATTCACCCCTCCACTTT.

The chain links TRBV18 to TRBJ1-1; the D is unclear. Per the germline V gene, CDR1 is KGHSH and CDR2 is LQKENI. V shed 6 bases and J shed 4 bases, with 15 bases lying between them. The CDR3 runs to 14 residues. The CDR3 loop is CASSAARPGTEAFF. The DNA of the CDR3 is TGTGCCAGCTCCGCCGCCCGCCCAGGCACTGAAGCTTTCTTT.

The chain links TRBV19 to TRBJ2-3, with D possibly being TRBD1 (6 bases). The CDR3 length is 14 residues. CDR1 and CDR2 from the germline V gene are LNHDA and SQIVND (reference sequence). Trimming left V 5 bases short and J 0 bases short, with 9 bases between. The CDR3 spells CASSGGSSTDTQYF. The CDR3 nucleotides read TGTGCCAGTAGTGGGGGCTCTAGCACAGATACGCAGTATTTT.

The chain combines TRBV28 with TRBJ1-2; D not certain. Germline CDR1 MDHEN, CDR2 SYDVKM. V gave up 1 base and J gave up 3 bases, with 9 bases separating them. CDR3 length: 14 amino acids. This CDR3 is CASSLLGAHYGYTF. CDR3 in DNA: TGTGCCAGCAGTTTATTGGGAGCCCACTATGGCTACACCTTC.

This clone was observed a handful of times. V usage is TRBV13 and J usage is TRBJ2-1; TRBD1 is a possible D gene (6 bases). Germline values: CDR1 PRHDT, CDR2 FYEKMQ (reference sequence). The CDR3 is 15 amino acids. Trimming shortened V by 5 bases and J by 5 bases, and 16 bases separated the two germline ends. The chain's CDR3 is CASSPREGGNNEQFF. DNA of the CDR3: TGTGCCAGCAGCCCCCGCGAAGGGGGAAACAATGAGCAGTTCTTC.

V usage is TRBV28 and J usage is TRBJ2-1; 8 nucleotides align to TRBD2. CDR3 size: 16 residues. The J segment lost 9 bases and the V segment lost 1 base, leaving 11 bases of the junction unmatched. The germline V gene has CDR1 MDHEN and CDR2 SYDVKM. DNA for the CDR3: TGTGCCAGCAGTTTATTGCGGGGGAGCGGGAGTGTTGAGCAGTTCTTC. Its translation: CASSLLRGSGSVEQFF.

For this clone: Its ends do not fully match the called genes, so a read error is possible. This chain joins TRBV30 and TRBJ1-5; D call uncertain. From germline, CDR1 is GTSNPN and CDR2 SVGIG (reference sequence). The CDR3 loop spans 13 amino acids. Here the CDR3 reads CAWSGGDNQPRHF. CDR3 nucleotide sequence: TGTGCCTGGAGTGGGGGAGACAATCAGCCCCGGCATTTT.

The V and J genes are TRBV11-2 and TRBJ1-1, with 7 positions matching TRBD1. CDR1 and CDR2 (germline): SGHAT, FQNNGV. This CDR3 spans 14 amino acids. With V trimmed by 5 bases and J by 5 bases, 8 bases remained unmatched. The CDR3 loop is CASSRQGEGTEAFF. For the CDR3, the DNA is TGTGCCAGCAGCCGGCAGGGGGAAGGGACTGAAGCTTTCTTT.

The chain joins TRBV5-6 to TRBJ1-3; the D is unclear. Trimming took off 2 bases at V and 0 bases at J, with 6 bases between the two ends. This CDR3 contains 14 residues. From germline, CDR1 is SGHDT and CDR2 YYEEEE. CDR3 in amino acids: CASSFGSSGNTIYF. The CDR3, as DNA: TGTGCCAGCAGCTTTGGGAGCTCTGGAAACACCATATATTTT.

The genes are TRBV5-8 and TRBJ2-5, with a weak D call TRBD2 (5 bases). The CDR3 is 13 residues long. V lost 2 bases and J lost 7, with 12 bases in between. CDR1 is SGHTS and CDR2 is YDEGEE in the germline V gene. The CDR3 bases are TGTGCCAGCAGCTTTCCCCCACGGGGGACCCAGTACTTC. Protein product: CASSFPPRGTQYF.

A single count supports this clone. The chain employs TRBV27 and TRBJ2-1; D possibly uses TRBD1 or TRBD2 (5 bases each). The germline gives CDR1 MNHEY, CDR2 SMNVEV (reference sequence). Trimming removed 4 bases from V and 4 bases from J, with 17 bases in between. This CDR3 spans 16 amino acids. DNA for the CDR3: TGTGCCAGCAGTTACGAGGGGAGCGGCCGATACAATGAGCAGTTCTTC. The encoded protein is CASSYEGSGRYNEQFF.

The chain couples TRBV7-9 to TRBJ2-3; D gene unclear. The CDR3 is 12 amino acids. Trimming took off 3 bases at V and 4 bases at J, with 5 bases between the two ends. Germline lookup yields CDR1 SEHNR and CDR2 FQNEAQ (reference sequence). The CDR3 region is CASSFSADTQYF. CDR3 coding DNA: TGTGCCAGCAGCTTTTCCGCAGATACGCAGTATTTT. The whole variable domain, filled in from reference TRBV7-9 and TRBJ2-3, reads DTGVSQNPRHKITKRGQNVTFRCDPISEHNRLYWYRQTLGQGPEFLTYFQNEAQLEKSRLLSDRFSAERPKGSFSTLEIQRTEQGDSAMYLCASSFSADTQYFGPGTRLTVL.

The J gene is TRBJ2-7, the V gene TRBV5-4; the match to TRBD1 covers 10 bases. The V gene's germline CDR1 is SGHNT and CDR2 YYREEE (reference sequence). CDR3 length equals 14 residues. J lost 4 bases, V lost 4 bases, and 5 bases had no gene match. The CDR3 DNA reads TGTGCCAGCAGCACGGGGACAGGGGTATACGAGCAGTACTTC. It encodes CASSTGTGVYEQYF.

The chain couples TRBV7-2 to TRBJ1-1; unclear D gene. V was clipped by 3 bases and J by 2 bases, with 10 bases between them. The germline V gene has CDR1 SGHTA and CDR2 FQGNSA. The CDR3 contains 14 residues. CDR3 in amino acids: CASSFMTHNTEAFF. CDR3 in DNA: TGTGCCAGCAGCTTCATGACGCATAACACTGAAGCTTTCTTT.

The rearrangement links TRBV5-1 to TRBJ1-3; D gene ambiguous. The CDR3 extends over 14 amino acids. Germline V gene lookup returns CDR1 SGHRS and CDR2 YFSETQ. Trimming shortened V by 4 bases and J by 0 bases, and 8 bases separated the two germline ends. The CDR3 coding sequence is TGCGCCAGCAGCCCCACCAGCTCTGGAAACACCATATATTTT. Amino acid sequence: CASSPTSSGNTIYF.

This clone was recorded a few times. V and J are TRBV5-1 and TRBJ2-1; 12 bases agree with TRBD2. The CDR3 spans 14 residues. Germline trimming cut 5 bases from V and 7 bases from J; bases unmatched to any gene: 4. The V gene's germline CDR1 is SGHRS and CDR2 YFSETQ. CDR3: CASSTGTSGNEQFF. CDR3 bases: TGCGCCAGCAGTACCGGGACTAGCGGGAATGAGCAGTTCTTC.

This clone was counted a few times. This chain links TRBV9 with TRBJ1-2, with a possible D match to TRBD1 (6 bases). Germline CDR1 reads SGDLS; CDR2 reads YYNGEE. The CDR3 sequence is 16 residues long. V was clipped by 3 bases and J by 6 bases, with 21 bases between them. In DNA, the CDR3 is TGTGCCAGCAGCGCGGGGGCTGTGGGGCGACGGGATGGCTACACCTTC. Amino acids: CASSAGAVGRRDGYTF. The variable domain in full, with the rest retrieved from reference TRBV9 and TRBJ1-2, is DSGVTQTPKHLITATGQRVTLRCSPRSGDLSVYWYQQSLDQGLQFLIQYYNGEERAKGNILERFSAQQFPDLHSELNLSSLELGDSALYFCASSAGAVGRRDGYTFGSGTRLTVV.

This clone was counted a single time. The gene calls are TRBV5-1 and TRBJ1-2; 7 bases map to TRBD1. This CDR3 contains 14 residues. V lost 0 bases, J lost 4 bases, and 3 bases stayed unmatched. Per the germline V gene, CDR1 is SGHRS and CDR2 is YFSETQ. The CDR3, as DNA: TGCGCCAGCAGCTTGGGACAGGGTTTCTATGGCTACACCTTC. It yields the protein CASSLGQGFYGYTF.

This clone has only a few counts. The chain links TRBV28 to TRBJ2-7, with D possibly TRBD2 on 6 matching bases. Deletions cut 9 bases from V and 7 bases from J, with 16 bases between. Germline assignment: CDR1 MDHEN and CDR2 SYDVKM. This CDR3 comprises 12 residues. CDR3 sequence: CASWTNGREQYF. For the CDR3, the DNA is TGTGCCAGTTGGACAAACGGGAGAGAGCAGTACTTC. The variable domain in full, with the rest retrieved from reference TRBV28 and TRBJ2-7, is DVKVTQSSRYLVKRTGEKVFLECVQDMDHENMFWYRQDPGLGLRLIYFSYDVKMKEKGDIPEGYSVSREKKERFSLILESASTNQTSMYLCASWTNGREQYFGPGTRLTVT.

This chain connects TRBV4-1 to TRBJ2-1; 10 nucleotides match TRBD2. This CDR3 comprises 18 residues. CDR1 and CDR2 from the germline V gene are MGHRA and YSYEKL. The V gene end was trimmed by 4 bases and the J gene end by 2 bases; junction bases not matched to a gene: 11. The CDR3 region is CASSRTASGGGPYNEQFF. Written as DNA, the CDR3 is TGCGCCAGCAGCCGAACGGCCAGCGGGGGGGGTCCCTACAATGAGCAGTTCTTC.

The rearrangement links TRBV7-3 to TRBJ2-2; tentative D call: TRBD2 (6 bases). This CDR3 contains 15 residues. In germline, CDR1 is SGHTA, CDR2 FQGTGA. V was cut by 5 bases and J by 0 bases, with 10 bases left in between. The CDR3 here is CASSPERANTGELFF. CDR3 bases: TGTGCCAGCAGCCCTGAGCGGGCGAACACCGGGGAGCTGTTTTTT.